One and the same sample provided the 2 T cell receptor beta chains below, sequenced in a study of blood T cells in healthy people across ages. The second PCR ran roughly 7 to 12 cycles with a sample-barcoded 5' primer and J-beta primers. TCRdb re-called the 5' RACE reads with MiXCR, one entry per CDR3 protein. The sample consists of about 1.8 million distinct CDR3 sequences, around half of them appearing once. Sequenced sample: blood. Receptor source: a woman in her 40s in good health.

This clonotype has just a few counts. J is TRBJ2-7 and V is TRBV20-1, with 7 nucleotides matching TRBD1. The trim removed 0 bases at V and 4 bases at J, leaving 6 bases unmatched. Germline CDR1 and CDR2: DFQATT and SNEGSKA (reference sequence). The CDR3 has 14 amino acids. This chain's CDR3 is CSARDDGRGYEQYF. For the CDR3, the DNA is TGCAGTGCTAGAGATGATGGCAGGGGGTACGAGCAGTACTTC.

The table lists this clonotype with a few counts. The chain employs TRBV10-3 and TRBJ2-7, with 8 bases lining up with TRBD1. Germline CDR1 ENHRY, CDR2 SYGVKD. This CDR3 has 14 residues. With V trimmed by 6 bases and J by 2 bases, 6 bases remained unmatched. As DNA, the CDR3 is TGTGCCATCAGGAAAGCAGGGGGCCCCTACGAGCAGTACTTC. This codes for CAIRKAGGPYEQYF.